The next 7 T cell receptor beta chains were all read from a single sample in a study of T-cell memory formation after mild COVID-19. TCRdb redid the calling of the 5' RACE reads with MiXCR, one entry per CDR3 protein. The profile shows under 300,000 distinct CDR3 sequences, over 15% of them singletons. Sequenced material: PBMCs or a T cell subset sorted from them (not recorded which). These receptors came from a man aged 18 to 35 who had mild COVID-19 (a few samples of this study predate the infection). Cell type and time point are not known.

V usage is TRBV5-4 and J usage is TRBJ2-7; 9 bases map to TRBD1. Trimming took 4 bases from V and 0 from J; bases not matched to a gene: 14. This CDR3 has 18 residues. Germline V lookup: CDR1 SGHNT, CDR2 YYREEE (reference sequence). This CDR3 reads CASSPLARPGQGSYEQYF. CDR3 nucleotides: TGTGCCAGCAGCCCCTTGGCCCGACCGGGACAGGGCTCCTACGAGCAGTACTTC.

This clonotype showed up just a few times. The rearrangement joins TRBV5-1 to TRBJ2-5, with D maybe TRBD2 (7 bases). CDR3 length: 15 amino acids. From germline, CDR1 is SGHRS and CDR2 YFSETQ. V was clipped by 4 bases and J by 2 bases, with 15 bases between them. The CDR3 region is CASSPSRGGQETQYF. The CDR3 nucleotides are TGCGCCAGCAGCCCTTCCAGGGGAGGGCAAGAGACCCAGTACTTC.

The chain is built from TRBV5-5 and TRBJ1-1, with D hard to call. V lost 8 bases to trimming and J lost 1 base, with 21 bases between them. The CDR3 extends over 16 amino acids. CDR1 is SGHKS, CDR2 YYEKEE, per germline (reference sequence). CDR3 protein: CASIPLAGRGNTEAFF. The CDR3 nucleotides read TGTGCCAGTATACCTCTTGCAGGACGGGGGAACACTGAAGCTTTCTTT.

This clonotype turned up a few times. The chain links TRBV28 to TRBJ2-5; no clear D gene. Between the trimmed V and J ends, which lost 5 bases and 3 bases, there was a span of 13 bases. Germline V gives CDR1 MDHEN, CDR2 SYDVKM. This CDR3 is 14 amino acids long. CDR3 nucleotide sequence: TGTGCCAGCAGTCAAGGTGATTCGGAAGAGACCCAGTACTTC. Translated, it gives CASSQGDSEETQYF.

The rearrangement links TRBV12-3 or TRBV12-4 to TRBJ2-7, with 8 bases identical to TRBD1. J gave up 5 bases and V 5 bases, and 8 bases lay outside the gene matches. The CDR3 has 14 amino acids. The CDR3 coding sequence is TGTGCCAGCAGTCCTGGACAGGGAAGGCACGAGCAGTACTTC. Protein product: CASSPGQGRHEQYF.

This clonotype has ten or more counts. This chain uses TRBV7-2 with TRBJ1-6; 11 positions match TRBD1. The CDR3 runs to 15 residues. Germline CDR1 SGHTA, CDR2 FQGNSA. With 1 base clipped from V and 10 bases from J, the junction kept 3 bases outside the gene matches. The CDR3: CASSLVDRGLSPLHF. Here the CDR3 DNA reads TGTGCCAGCAGCTTAGTGGACAGGGGGCTCTCACCCCTCCACTTT. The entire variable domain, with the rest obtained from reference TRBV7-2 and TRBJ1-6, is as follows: GAGVSQSPSNKVTEKGKDVELRCDPISGHTALYWYRQSLGQGLEFLIYFQGNSAPDKSGLPSDRFSAERTGGSVSTLTIQRTQQEDSAVYLCASSLVDRGLSPLHFGNGTRLTVT.

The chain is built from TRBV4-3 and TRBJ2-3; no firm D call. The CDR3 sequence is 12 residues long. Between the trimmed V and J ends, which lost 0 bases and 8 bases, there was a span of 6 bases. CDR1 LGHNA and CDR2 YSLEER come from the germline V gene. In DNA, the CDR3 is TGCGCCAGCAGCCAAGACCCGGGTACGCAGTATTTT. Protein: CASSQDPGTQYF.